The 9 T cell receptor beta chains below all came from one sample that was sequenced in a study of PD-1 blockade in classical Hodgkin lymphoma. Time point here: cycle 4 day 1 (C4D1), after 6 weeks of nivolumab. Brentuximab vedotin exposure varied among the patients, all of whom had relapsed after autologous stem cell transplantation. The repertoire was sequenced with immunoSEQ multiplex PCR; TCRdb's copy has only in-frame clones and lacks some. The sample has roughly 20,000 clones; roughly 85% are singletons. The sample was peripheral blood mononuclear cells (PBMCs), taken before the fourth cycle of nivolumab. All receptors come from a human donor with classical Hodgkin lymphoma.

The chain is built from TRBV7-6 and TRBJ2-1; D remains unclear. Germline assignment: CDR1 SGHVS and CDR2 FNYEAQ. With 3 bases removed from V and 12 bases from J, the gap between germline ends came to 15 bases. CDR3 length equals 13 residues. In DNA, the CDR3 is TGTGCCAGCAGCTTGTTAAAGGGAAGTGGGCAGTTCTTC. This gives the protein CASSLLKGSGQFF.

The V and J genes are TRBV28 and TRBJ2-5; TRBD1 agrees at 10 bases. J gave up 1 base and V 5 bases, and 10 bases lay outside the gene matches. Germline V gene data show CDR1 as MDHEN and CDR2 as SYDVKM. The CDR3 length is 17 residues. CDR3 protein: CASSRTSGTGAQETQYF. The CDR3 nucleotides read TGTGCCAGCAGTCGTACCTCCGGGACAGGGGCCCAAGAGACCCAGTACTTC.

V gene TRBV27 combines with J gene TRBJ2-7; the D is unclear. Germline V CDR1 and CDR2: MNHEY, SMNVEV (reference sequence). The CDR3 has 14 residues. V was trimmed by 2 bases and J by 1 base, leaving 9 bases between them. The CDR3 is CASSLRLQSYEQYF. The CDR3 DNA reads TGTGCCAGCAGTTTAAGGCTGCAGTCCTACGAGCAGTACTTC.

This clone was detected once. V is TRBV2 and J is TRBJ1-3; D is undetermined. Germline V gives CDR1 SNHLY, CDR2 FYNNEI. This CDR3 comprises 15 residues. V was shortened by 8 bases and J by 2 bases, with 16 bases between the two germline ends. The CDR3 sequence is CASSEPETPGNTIYF. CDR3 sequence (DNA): TGTGCCAGCTCAGAGCCCGAAACCCCTGGAAACACCATATATTTT.

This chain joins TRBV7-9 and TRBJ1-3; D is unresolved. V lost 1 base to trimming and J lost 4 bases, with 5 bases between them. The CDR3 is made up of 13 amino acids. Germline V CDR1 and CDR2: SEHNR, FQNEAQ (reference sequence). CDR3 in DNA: TGTGCCAGCAGCTTAGGAGGAGGAAACACCATATATTTT. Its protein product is CASSLGGGNTIYF.

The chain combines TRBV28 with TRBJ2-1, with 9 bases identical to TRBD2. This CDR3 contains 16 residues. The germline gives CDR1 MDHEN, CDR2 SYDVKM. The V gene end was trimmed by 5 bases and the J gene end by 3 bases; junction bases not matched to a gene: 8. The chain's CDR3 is CASSPLGSGGYNEQFF. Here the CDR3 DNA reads TGTGCCAGCAGTCCCCTGGGTAGCGGGGGCTACAATGAGCAGTTCTTC.

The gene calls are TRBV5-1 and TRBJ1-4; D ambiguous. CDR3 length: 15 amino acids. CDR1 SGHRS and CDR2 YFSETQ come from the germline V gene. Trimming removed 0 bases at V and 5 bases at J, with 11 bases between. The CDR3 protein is CASSLEPGSNEKLFF. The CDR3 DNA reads TGCGCCAGCAGCTTGGAGCCAGGTTCGAATGAAAAACTGTTTTTT.

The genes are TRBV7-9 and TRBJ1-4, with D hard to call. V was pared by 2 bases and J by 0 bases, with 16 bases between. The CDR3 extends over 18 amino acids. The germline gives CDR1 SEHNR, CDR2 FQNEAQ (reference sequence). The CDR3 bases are TGTGCCAGCAGCTTACCCTATCCGGGAGTCACAACTAATGAAAAACTGTTTTTT. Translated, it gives CASSLPYPGVTTNEKLFF. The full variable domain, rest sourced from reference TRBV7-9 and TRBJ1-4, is DTGVSQNPRHKITKRGQNVTFRCDPISEHNRLYWYRQTLGQGPEFLTYFQNEAQLEKSRLLSDRFSAERPKGSFSTLEIQRTEQGDSAMYLCASSLPYPGVTTNEKLFFGSGTQLSVL.

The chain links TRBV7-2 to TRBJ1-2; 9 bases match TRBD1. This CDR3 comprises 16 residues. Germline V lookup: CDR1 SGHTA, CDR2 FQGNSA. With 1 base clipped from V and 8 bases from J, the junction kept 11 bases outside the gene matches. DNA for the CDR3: TGTGCCAGCAGCTTAGGAGCCGGGACAGGGCTAAACGGCTACACCTTC. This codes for CASSLGAGTGLNGYTF.